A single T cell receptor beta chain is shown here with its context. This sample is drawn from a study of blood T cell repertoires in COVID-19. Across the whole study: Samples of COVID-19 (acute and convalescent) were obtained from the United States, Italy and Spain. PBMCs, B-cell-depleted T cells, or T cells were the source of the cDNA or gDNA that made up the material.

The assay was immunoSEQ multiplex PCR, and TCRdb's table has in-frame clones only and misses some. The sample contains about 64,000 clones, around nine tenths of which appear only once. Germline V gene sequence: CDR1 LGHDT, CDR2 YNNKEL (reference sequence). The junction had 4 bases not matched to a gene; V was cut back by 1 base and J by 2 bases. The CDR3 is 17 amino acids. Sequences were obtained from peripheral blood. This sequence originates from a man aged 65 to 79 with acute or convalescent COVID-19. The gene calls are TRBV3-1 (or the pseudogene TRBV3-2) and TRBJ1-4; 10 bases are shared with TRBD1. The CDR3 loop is CASSQAGQGKTNEKLFF. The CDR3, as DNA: TGTGCCAGCAGCCAAGCGGGACAGGGGAAGACTAATGAAAAACTGTTTTTT.